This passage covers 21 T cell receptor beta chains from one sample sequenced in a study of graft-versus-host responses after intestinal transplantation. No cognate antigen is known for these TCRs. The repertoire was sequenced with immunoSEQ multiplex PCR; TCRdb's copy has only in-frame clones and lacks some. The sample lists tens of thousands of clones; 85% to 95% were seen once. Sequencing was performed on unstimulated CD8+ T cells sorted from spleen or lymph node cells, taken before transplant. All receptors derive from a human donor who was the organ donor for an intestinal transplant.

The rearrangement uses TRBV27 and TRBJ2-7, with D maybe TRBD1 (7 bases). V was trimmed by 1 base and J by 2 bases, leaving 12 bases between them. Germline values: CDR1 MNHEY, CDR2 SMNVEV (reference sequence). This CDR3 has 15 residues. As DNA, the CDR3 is TGTGCCAGCAGTTTATGGCAGGGGGGCCCCTACGAGCAGTACTTC. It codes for CASSLWQGGPYEQYF.

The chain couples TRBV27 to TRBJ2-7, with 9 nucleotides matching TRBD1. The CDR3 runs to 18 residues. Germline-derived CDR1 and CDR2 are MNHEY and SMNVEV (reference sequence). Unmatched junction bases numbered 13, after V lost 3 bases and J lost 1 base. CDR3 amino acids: CASSFTGQGIFGSYEQYF. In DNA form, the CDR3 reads TGTGCCAGCAGTTTCACGGGACAGGGAATTTTTGGGTCCTACGAGCAGTACTTC.

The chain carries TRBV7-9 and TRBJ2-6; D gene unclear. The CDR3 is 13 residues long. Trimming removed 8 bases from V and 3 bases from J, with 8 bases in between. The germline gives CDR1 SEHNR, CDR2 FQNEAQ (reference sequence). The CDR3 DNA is TGTGCCAGCGTAGGCGGTGGGGCCAACGTCCTGACTTTC. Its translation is CASVGGGANVLTF.

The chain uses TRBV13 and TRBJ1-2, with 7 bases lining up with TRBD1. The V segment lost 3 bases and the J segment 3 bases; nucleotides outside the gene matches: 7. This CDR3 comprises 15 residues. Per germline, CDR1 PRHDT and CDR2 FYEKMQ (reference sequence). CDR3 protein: CASSFHFGTDYGYTF. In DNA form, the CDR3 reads TGTGCCAGCAGCTTCCATTTCGGGACAGACTATGGCTACACCTTC.

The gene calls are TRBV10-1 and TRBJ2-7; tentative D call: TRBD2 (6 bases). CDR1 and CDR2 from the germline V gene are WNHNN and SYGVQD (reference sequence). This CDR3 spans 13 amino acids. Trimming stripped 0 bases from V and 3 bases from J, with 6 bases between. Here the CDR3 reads CASSESGGYEQYF. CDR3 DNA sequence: TGCGCCAGCAGTGAGTCCGGGGGCTACGAGCAGTACTTC.

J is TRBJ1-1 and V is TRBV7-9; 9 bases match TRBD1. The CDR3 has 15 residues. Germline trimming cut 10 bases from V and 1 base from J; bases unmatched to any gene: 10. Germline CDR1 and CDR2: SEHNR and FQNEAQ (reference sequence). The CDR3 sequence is CATQDRGTENTEAFF. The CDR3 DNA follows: TGTGCCACACAGGACAGGGGCACAGAGAACACTGAAGCTTTCTTT.

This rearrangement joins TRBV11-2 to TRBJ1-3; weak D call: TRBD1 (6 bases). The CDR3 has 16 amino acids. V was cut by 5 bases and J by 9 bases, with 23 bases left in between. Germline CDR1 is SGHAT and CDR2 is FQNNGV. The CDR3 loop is CASSPVTGTNLGTIYF. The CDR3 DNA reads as TGTGCCAGCAGCCCCGTTACCGGGACAAATCTCGGCACCATATATTTT.

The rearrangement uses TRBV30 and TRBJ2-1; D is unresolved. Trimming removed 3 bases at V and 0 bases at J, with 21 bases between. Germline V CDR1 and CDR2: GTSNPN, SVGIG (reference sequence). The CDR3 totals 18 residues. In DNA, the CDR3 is TGTGCCTGGAGCTCGGCCGATCCAGTGACGAGCTCCTACAATGAGCAGTTCTTC. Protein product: CAWSSADPVTSSYNEQFF.

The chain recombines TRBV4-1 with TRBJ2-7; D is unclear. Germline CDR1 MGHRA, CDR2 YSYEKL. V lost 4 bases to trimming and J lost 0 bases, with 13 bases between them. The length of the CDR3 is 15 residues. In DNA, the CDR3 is TGCGCCAGCAGCCTCGAAATGAGCTCCTCCTACGAGCAGTACTTC. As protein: CASSLEMSSSYEQYF.

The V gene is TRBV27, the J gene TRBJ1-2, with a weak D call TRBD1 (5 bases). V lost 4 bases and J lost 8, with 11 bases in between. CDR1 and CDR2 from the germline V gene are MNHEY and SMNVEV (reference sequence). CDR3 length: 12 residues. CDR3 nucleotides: TGTGCCAGCAGTTCGGGGGGAGGGGGCTACACCTTC. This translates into CASSSGGGGYTF.

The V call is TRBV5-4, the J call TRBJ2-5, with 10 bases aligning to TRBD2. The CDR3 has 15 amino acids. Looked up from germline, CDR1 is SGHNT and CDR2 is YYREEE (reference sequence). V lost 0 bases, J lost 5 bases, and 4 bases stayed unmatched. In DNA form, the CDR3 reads TGTGCCAGCAGCTTGGTTAGCGGGGGGCCGGAGACCCAGTACTTC. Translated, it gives CASSLVSGGPETQYF.

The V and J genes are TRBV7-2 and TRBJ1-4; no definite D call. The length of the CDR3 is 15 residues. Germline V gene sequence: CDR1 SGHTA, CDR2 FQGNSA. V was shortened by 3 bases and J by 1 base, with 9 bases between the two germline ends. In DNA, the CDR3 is TGTGCCAGCAGCTTTATTAGGGAAACTAATGAAAAACTGTTTTTT. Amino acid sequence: CASSFIRETNEKLFF.

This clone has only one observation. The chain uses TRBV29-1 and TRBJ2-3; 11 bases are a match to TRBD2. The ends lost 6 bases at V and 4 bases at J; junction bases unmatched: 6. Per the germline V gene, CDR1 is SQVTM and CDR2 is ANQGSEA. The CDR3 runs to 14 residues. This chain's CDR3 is CSVPLAGGSDTQYF. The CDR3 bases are TGCAGCGTGCCCCTAGCGGGGGGATCAGATACGCAGTATTTT.

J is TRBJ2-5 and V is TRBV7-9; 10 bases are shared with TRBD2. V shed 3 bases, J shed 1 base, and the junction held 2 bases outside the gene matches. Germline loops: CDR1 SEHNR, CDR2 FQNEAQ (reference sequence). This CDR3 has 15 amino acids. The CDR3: CASSFTSGVQETQYF. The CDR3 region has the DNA TGTGCCAGCAGCTTTACTAGCGGGGTCCAAGAGACCCAGTACTTC.

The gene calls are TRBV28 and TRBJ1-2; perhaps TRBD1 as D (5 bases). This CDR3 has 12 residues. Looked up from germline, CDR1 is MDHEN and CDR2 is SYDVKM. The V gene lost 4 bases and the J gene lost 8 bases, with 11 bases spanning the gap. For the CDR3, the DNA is TGTGCCAGCAGTTCAGGGCTAACGGGCTACACCTTC. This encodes CASSSGLTGYTF.

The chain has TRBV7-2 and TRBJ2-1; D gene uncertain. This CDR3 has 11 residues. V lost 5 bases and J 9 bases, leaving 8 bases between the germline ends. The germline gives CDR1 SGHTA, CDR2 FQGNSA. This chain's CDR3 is CASSQLGEQFF. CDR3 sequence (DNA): TGTGCCAGCAGCCAGTTAGGTGAGCAGTTCTTC.

The CDR3 region is CASSLVNFHEQYF. In DNA form, the CDR3 reads TGTGCCAGCAGCTTAGTAAACTTCCACGAGCAGTACTTC. V gene TRBV11-3 combines with J gene TRBJ2-7, with D hard to call. V was cut by 1 base and J by 5 bases, with 9 bases left in between. The CDR3 is 13 amino acids. The germline V gene has CDR1 SGHNT and CDR2 YENEEA.

The CDR3 nucleotides read TGTGCCAGCAGCCAAGGGAATAGCAATCAGCCCCAGCATTTT. This translates into CASSQGNSNQPQHF. The chain is built from TRBV5-5 and TRBJ1-5; the D is unclear. The CDR3 spans 14 residues. With 4 bases removed from V and 0 bases from J, the gap between germline ends came to 8 bases. Looked up from germline, CDR1 is SGHKS and CDR2 is YYEKEE (reference sequence).

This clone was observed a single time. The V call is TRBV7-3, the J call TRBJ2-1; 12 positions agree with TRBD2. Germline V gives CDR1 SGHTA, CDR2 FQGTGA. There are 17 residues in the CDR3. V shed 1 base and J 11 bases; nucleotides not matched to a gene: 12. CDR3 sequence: CASSLISLAGGPSQQFF. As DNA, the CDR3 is TGTGCCAGCAGCTTAATTTCCCTAGCGGGGGGGCCATCCCAGCAGTTCTTC. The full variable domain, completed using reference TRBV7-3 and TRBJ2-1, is GAGVSQTPSNKVTEKGKYVELRCDPISGHTALYWYRQSLGQGPEFLIYFQGTGAADDSGLPNDRFFAVRPEGSVSTLKIQRTERGDSAVYLCASSLISLAGGPSQQFFGPGTRLTVL.

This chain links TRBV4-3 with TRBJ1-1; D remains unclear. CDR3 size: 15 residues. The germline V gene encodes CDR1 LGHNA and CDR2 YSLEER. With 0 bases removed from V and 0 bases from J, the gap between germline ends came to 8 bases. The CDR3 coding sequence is TGCGCCAGCAGCCAAGAGTTGAATCTGAACACTGAAGCTTTCTTT. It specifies CASSQELNLNTEAFF.

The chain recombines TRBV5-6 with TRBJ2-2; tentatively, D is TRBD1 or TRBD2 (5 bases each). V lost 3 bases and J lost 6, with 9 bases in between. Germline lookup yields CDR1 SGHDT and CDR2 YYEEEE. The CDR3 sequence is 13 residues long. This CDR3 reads CASSSGHPGELFF. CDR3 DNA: TGTGCCAGCAGCTCGGGGCATCCCGGGGAGCTGTTTTTT.